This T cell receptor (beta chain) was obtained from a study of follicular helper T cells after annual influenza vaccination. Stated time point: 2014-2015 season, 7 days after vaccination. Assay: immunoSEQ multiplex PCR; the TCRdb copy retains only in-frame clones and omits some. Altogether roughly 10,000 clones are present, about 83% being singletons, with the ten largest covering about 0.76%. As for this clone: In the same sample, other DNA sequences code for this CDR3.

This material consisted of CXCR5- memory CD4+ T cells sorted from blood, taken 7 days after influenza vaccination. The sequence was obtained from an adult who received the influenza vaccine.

DNA for the CDR3: TGTGCCAGCAGCCTGAGGGAAAGACCTAGCACAGATACGCAGTATTTT. This sequence encodes CASSLRERPSTDTQYF. This sequence joins TRBV7-3 and TRBJ2-3, with D tentatively TRBD2 (5 bases). There are 16 residues in the CDR3. V gave up 5 bases and J gave up 0 bases, with 15 bases separating them. Looked up from germline, CDR1 is SGHTA and CDR2 is FQGTGA.